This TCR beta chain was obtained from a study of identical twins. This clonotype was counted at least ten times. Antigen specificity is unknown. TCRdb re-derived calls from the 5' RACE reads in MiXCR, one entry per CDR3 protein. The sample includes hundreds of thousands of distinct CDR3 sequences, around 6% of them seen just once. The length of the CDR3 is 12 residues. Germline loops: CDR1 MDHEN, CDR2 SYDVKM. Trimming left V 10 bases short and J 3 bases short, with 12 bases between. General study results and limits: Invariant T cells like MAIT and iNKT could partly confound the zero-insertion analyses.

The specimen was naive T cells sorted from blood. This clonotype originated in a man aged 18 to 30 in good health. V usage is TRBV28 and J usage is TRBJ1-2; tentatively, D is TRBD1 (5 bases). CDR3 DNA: TGTGCCACTCAGGGAGAGGACTATGGCTACACCTTC. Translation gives CATQGEDYGYTF.